This T cell receptor (beta chain) comes out of a study of blood T cell repertoires in COVID-19. Study details: PBMCs, B-cell-depleted T cells, or T cells were the source of the cDNA or gDNA that made up the material.

V lost 7 bases to trimming and J lost 6 bases, with 22 bases between them. In germline, CDR1 is SGHVS, CDR2 FQNEAQ. The CDR3 runs to 15 residues. In the original workflow: Nucleated cell number was recorded as an estimate derived from reference gene primer amplification. Method: immunoSEQ multiplex PCR; TCRdb's copy keeps in-frame clones and lacks some. Clone size and V and J calls were adopted from that table, with D and trimming inferred from the DNA. The sample shows 200,000 to 250,000 clones, about four fifths of them seen only once. Categorization into cohorts depended on clinical history that participants reported.

This chain connects TRBV7-8 to TRBJ2-7, with D maybe TRBD2 (6 bases). What was sequenced was PBMCs or T cells enriched from blood (not recorded which). The receptor was derived from a woman aged 45-65 years with acute COVID-19. Here the CDR3 DNA reads TGTGCCAGCATCAACACGATTGGGACTGCACTCGAGCAGTACTTC. It codes for CASINTIGTALEQYF. Full variable domain (rest looked up from reference TRBV7-8 and TRBJ2-7): GAGVSQSPRYKVAKRGQDVALRCDPISGHVSLFWYQQALGQGPEFLTYFQNEAQLDKSGLPSDRFFAERPEGSVSTLKIQRTQQEDSAVYLCASINTIGTALEQYFGPGTRLTVT.